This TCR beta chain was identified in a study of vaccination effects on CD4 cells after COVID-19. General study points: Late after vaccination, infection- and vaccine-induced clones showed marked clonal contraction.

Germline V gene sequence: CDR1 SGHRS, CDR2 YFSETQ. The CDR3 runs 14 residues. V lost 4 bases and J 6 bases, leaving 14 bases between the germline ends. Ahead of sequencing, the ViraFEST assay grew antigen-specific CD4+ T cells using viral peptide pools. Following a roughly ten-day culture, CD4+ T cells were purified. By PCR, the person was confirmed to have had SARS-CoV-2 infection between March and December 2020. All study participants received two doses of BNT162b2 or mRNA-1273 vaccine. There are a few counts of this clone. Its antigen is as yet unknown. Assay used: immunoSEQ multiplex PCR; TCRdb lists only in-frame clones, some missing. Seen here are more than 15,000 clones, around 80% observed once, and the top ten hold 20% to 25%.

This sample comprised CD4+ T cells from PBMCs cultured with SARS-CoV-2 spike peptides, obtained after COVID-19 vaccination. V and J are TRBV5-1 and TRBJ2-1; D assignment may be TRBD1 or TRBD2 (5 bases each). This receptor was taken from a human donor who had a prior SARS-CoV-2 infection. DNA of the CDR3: TGCGCCAGCAGCCGGGACGGCCTAGGCAATGAGCAGTTCTTC. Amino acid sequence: CASSRDGLGNEQFF.